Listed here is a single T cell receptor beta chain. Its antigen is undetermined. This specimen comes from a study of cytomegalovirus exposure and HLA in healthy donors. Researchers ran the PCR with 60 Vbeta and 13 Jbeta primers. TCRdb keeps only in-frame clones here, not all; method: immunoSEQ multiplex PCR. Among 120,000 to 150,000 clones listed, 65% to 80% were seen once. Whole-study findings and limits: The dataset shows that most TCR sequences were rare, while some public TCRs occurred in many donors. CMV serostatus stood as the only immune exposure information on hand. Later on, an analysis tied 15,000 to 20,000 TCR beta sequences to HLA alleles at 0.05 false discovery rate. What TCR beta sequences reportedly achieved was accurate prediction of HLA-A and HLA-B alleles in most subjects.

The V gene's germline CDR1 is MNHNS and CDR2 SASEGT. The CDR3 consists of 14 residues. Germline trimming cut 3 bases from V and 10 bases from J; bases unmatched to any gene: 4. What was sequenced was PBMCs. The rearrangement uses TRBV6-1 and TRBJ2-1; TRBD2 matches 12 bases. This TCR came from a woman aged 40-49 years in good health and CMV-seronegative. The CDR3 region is CASSERLAGAEQFF. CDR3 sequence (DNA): TGTGCCAGCAGTGAGAGACTAGCGGGGGCCGAGCAGTTCTTC.